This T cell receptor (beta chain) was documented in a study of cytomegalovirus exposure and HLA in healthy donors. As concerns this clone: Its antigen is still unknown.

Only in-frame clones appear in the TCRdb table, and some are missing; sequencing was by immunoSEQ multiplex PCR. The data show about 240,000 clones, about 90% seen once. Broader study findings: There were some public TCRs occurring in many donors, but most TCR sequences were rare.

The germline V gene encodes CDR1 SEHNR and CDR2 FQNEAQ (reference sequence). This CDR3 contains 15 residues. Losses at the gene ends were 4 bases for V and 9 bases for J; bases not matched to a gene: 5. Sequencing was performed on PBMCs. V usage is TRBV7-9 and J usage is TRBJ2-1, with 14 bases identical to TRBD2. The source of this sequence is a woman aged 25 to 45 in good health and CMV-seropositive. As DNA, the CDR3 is TGTGCCAGCAGCTACGCCGGGACTAGCGGGAGTGAGCAGTTCTTC. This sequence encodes CASSYAGTSGSEQFF.